This TCR beta chain is from a study of blood T cell repertoires in COVID-19 (dated by TCRdb to 2018 to 2020). Concerning the study at large: Samples covering the acute and convalescent phases of COVID-19 were provided by collaborators in the United States, Italy and Spain. Where available, HLA class I and class II types were taken from metadata supplied by the sample provider and were not determined by assay-based typing. Subjects who had been exposed to COVID-19, were actively infected with it, or had recovered from it provided the deeply sampled blood TCRbeta repertoires that made up the dataset. Sample metadata almost always included a de-identified subject ID, COVID-19 status, age in years and sex. The material from the prospective study consisted of cDNA or gDNA derived from T cells, B-cell-depleted T cells, or PBMCs. A freely available public database, intended as a resource for researchers studying the immune response to SARS-CoV-2, is where the repertoires were released. The samples were drawn from two sources: the first 160 participants of the ongoing ImmuneRACE study, and 950 to 1,500 subjects contributed by 6 global collaborators. The research as a whole found: The amount of clinical and demographic metadata varied by source and participant and was provided uncurated.

The immunoSEQ Assay, a bias-controlled multiplex PCR, was used to amplify TCRbeta CDR3 regions from genomic DNA. The paper's processing steps were these. Within the assay, amplification of reference gene primers was used to estimate how many nucleated cells each sample contained. To quantify the absolute abundance of each unique TCRbeta CDR3 rearrangement, sequence reads were collapsed and filtered. For each sample, productive Simpson clonality was calculated as the square root of Simpson's diversity index across productive rearrangements. TCRdb stores this immuneACCESS table with in-frame sequences only. Part of the clones is absent; in the studies checked, under half of the shortfall reflects unresolved V genes, and no reason is known for the rest. The V and J calls and clone size come from that table; D and trimming were worked out from the DNA. For this sample there are under 250,000 clones; 86% appear just once. Jointly, the top ten make up approximately 5% of the sample.

At one collaborating source in Seattle, patients were enrolled during active infection and were followed longitudinally through the course of disease. Whole blood was collected in K2EDTA tubes by collaborating institutions according to the institutions' own protocols. For TCRbeta analysis, collaborators shipped samples as frozen whole blood, isolated PBMCs, or DNA extracted from either of those sample types. A remark on this clone: What antigen it recognizes has not been identified. Per-base quality was not reported, and no clone a single base away is much larger than it.

The CDR3 holds 12 amino acids from the cysteine to the phenylalanine. Just CDR3 DNA is preserved here, 36 bases in frame from base 1. The specimen was peripheral blood. The chain joins TRBV23-1 to TRBJ1-6; the D gene remains uncertain. TRBV23-1 is reported as an ORF; its role is uncertain. The clonotype comes from a woman older than 75 with COVID-19, enrolled during active disease. The CDR3 protein: CVEEQSNTPLHF. The nucleotide sequence is given as TGCGTCGAAGAACAGAGCAATACACCCCTCCACTTT.